This T cell receptor beta chain was retrieved from a study of CD8+CD57+ T cells in acquired aplastic anemia (dated 2018 in TCRdb). Background for the entire study: On average, sorted CD4+ and CD8+ cells yielded around 3.5 ug of extracted DNA, with a range of roughly 0.19 to 27.4 ug. An average of approximately 10 million reads for CD4+ cells and under 13 million reads for CD8+ cells was obtained from healthy donor samples. Study-wide conclusions, independent of this receptor: No significant difference in CD8+ Simpson's diversity was found between patients and healthy controls (P=0.060). Approximately 31 CD8+ CDR3 sequences were found in both patients and controls but appeared to be highly expressed in patients and within the immunodominant clones of the patients.

Between the V and J ends, shortened by 3 bases and 2 bases respectively, the junction contains 11 bases. As encoded in the germline V gene, CDR1 is SGHVS while CDR2 is FNYEAQ. Taken from cysteine to phenylalanine, the CDR3 has 14 residues. Of the read, only the CDR3 DNA is kept; its 42 bases are in frame from base 1. This clonotype has more than one count but fewer than ten. This clone's antigen is unknown. One base away there is no much larger clone; base qualities are not given. In the study, sorted CD4+ and CD8+ blood T cells from patients with severe aplastic anemia and from healthy subjects underwent deep sequencing of TCR repertoires. Ficoll-Paque density gradient centrifugation was used to isolate peripheral blood mononuclear cells. Before DNA was extracted, CD4+ and CD8+ T cells were sorted using either FACS or magnetic beads. Profiling of TCR beta VDJ combinations and CDR3 sequences used genomic DNA as the template. An Illumina HiSeq 2000 was used for TCR repertoire sequencing. The original methods were these. TRBV/TRBJ rearrangement plots, CDR3 size and DJ length profiles, and Simpson's diversity index were used to assess repertoires. Whichever DNA sequence was most abundant in the deep sequencing data was defined as the immunodominant clone. CDR3 amino acid sequences were checked for sharing between subjects and were compared against published repertoires and the VDJdb database. In-frame beta chains were kept once TCRdb had trimmed the public reads at Q25 with fastp and called clones with MiXCR. Merged by CDR3 protein, the rows form single entries marked with the most common genes and DNA. For this entry, the V and J calls and clone size follow TCRdb and not the study's own pipeline. The sample profile shows under 200,000 distinct CDR3 sequences; 55% to 75% of them were found once. Clones ranked in the top ten supply 35% to 50% of the sample.

The clonotype was recovered from a human donor in good health. Here the chain combines TRBV7-6 and TRBJ2-7, with the D call perhaps TRBD1 or TRBD2, each one matching 5 bases. The source material was sorted CD4+, CD8+, or CD8+CD57+ T cells (not recorded which) from PBMCs. CDR3 sequence: CASSLARGAYEQYF. Here is the DNA: TGTGCCAGCAGCTTGGCTCGGGGCGCCTACGAGCAGTACTTC.